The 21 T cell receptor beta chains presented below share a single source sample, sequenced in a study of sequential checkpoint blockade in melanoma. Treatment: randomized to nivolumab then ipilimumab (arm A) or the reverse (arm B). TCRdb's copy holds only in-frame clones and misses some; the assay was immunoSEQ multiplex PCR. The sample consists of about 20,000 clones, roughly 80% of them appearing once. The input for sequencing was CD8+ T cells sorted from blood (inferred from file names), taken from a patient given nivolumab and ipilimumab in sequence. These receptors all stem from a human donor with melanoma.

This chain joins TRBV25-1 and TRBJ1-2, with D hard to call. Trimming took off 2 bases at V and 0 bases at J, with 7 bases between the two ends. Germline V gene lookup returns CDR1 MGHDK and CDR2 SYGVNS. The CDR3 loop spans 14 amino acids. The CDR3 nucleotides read TGTGCCAGCAGTGAAACCACACCTAACTATGGCTACACCTTC. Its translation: CASSETTPNYGYTF.

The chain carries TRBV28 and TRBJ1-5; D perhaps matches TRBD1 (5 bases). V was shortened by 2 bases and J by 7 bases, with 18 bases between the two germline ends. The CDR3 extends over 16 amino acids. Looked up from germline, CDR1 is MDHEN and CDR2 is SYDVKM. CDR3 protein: CASSLRGRAMWQPQHF. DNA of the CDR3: TGTGCCAGCAGTTTAAGGGGCAGGGCTATGTGGCAGCCCCAGCATTTT.

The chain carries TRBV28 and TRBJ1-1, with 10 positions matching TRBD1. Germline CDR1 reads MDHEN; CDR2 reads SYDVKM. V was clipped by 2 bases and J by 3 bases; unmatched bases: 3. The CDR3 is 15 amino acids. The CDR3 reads CASSLRDRGYTEAFF. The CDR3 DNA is TGTGCCAGCAGTTTAAGGGACAGGGGATACACTGAAGCTTTCTTT.

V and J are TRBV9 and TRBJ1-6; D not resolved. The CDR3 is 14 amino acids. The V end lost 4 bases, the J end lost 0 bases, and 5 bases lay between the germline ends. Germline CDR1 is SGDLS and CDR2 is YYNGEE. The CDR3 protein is CASSPVSYNSPLHF. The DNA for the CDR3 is TGTGCCAGCAGCCCAGTCTCCTATAATTCACCCCTCCACTTT.

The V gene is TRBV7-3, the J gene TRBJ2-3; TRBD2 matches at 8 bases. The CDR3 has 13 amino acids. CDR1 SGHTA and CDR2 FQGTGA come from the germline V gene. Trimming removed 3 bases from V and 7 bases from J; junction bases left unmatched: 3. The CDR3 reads CASSFGLANTQYF. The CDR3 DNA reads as TGTGCCAGCAGCTTCGGACTAGCAAATACGCAGTATTTT.

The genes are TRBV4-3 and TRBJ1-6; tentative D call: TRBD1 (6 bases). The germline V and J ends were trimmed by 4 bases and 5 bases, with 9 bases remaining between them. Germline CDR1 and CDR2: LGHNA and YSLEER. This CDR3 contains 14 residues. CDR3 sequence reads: CASSPTGNNSPLHF. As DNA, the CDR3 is TGCGCCAGCAGCCCGACAGGAAATAATTCACCCCTCCACTTT.

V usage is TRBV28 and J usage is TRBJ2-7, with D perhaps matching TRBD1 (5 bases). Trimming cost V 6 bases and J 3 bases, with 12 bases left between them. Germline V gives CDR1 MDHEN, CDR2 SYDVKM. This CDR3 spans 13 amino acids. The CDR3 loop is CASSTTADYEQYF. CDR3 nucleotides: TGTGCCAGCAGCACGACAGCAGACTACGAGCAGTACTTC.

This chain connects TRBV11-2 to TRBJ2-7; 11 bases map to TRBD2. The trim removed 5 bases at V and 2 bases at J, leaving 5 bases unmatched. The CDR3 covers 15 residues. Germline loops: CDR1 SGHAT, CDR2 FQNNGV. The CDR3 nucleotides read TGTGCCAGCAGCCTGGGGACTAGCGGACCCTACGAGCAGTACTTC. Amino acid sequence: CASSLGTSGPYEQYF.

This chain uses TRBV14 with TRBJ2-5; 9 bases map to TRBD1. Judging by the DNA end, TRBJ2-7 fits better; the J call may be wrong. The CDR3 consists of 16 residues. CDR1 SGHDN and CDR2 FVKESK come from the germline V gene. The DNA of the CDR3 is TGTGCCAGCAGCCAAGATGGGACAGGGAGCTCCTACGAGCAGTACTTC. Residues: CASSQDGTGSSYEQYF.

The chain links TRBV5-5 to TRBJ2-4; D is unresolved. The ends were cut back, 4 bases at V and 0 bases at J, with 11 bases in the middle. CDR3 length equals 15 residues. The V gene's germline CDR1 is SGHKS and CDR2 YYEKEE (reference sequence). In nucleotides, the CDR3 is TGTGCCAGCAGCCCGACATTGCTAGCCAAAAACATTCAGTACTTC. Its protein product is CASSPTLLAKNIQYF.

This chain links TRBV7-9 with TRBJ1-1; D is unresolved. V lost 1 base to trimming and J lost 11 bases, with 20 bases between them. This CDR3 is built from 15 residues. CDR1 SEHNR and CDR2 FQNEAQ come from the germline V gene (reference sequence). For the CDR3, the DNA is TGTGCCAGCAGCTTAGAGACCTCTGGGAGGTTGGGGGCTTTCTTT. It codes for CASSLETSGRLGAFF.

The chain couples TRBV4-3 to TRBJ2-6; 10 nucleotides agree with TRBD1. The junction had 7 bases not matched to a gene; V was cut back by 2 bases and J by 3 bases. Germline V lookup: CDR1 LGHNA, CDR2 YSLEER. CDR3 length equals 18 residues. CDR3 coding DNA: TGCGCCAGCAGCCAACGGGACAGGGGCTATGGTGGGGCCAACGTCCTGACTTTC. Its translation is CASSQRDRGYGGANVLTF.

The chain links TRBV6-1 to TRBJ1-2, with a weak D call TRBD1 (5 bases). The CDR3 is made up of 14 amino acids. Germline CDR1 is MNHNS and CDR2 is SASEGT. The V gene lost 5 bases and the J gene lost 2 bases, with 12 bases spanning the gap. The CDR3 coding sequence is TGTGCCAGCAGTTCTGACAGAATAAACTATGGCTACACCTTC. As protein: CASSSDRINYGYTF.

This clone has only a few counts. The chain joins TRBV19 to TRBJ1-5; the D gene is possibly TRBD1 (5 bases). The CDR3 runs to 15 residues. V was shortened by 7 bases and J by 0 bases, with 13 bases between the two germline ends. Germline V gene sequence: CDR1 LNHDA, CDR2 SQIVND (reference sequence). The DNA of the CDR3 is TGTGCCAGTACCCCCCAGGGTTCTAGCAATCAGCCCCAGCATTTT. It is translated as CASTPQGSSNQPQHF.

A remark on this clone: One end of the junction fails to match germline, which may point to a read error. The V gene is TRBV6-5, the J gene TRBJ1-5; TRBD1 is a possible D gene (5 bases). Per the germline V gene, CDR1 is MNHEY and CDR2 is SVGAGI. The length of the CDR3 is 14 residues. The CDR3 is CASSDSGSGQPQHF. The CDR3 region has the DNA TGTGCCAGCAGTGACTCAGGGTCAGGGCAGCCCCAGCATTTT.

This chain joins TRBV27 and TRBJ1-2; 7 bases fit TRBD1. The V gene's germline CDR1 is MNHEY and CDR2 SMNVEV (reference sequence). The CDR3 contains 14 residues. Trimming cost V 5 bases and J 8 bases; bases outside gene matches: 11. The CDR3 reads CASSPGTEGGGYTF. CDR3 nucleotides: TGTGCCAGCAGTCCCGGGACAGAAGGTGGAGGCTACACCTTC.

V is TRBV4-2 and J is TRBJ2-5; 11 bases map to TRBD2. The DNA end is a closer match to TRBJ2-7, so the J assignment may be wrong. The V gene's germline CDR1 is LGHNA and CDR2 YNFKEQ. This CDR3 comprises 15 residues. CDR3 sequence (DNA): TGTGCCAGCAGCTCGCCTAGCGGGGGGATCTACGAGCAGTACTTC. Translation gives CASSSPSGGIYEQYF.

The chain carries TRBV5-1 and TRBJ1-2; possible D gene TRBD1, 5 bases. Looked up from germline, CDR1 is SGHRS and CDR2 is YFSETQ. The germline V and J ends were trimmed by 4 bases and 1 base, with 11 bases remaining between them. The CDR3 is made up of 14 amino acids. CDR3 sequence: CASSLSDSNYGYTF. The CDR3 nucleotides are TGCGCCAGCAGCCTCTCCGACAGTAACTATGGCTACACCTTC. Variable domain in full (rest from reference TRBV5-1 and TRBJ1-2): KAGVTQTPRYLIKTRGQQVTLSCSPISGHRSVSWYQQTPGQGLQFLFEYFSETQRNKGNFPGRFSGRQFSNSRSEMNVSTLELGDSALYLCASSLSDSNYGYTFGSGTRLTVV.

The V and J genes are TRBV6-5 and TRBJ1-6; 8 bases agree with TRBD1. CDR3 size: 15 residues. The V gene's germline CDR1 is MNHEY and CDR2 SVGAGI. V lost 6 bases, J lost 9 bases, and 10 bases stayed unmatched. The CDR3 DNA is TGTGCCAGCAGGACGGGACAGGAAGATTCTTCACCCCTCCACTTT. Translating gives CASRTGQEDSSPLHF.

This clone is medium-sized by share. The CDR3 reads CAISDRRRTSGYEQYF. The CDR3 nucleotides read TGTGCCATCAGTGACCGCCGAAGGACTAGCGGTTACGAGCAGTACTTC. This chain links TRBV10-3 with TRBJ2-7; 10 bases are shared with TRBD2. In germline, CDR1 is ENHRY, CDR2 SYGVKD. The length of the CDR3 is 16 residues. The V segment lost 3 bases and the J segment 4 bases; nucleotides outside the gene matches: 9.

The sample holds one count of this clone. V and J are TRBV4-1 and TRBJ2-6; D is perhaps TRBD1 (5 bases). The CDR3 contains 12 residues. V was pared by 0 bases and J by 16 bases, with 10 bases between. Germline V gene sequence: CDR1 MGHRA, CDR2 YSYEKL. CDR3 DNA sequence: TGCGCCAGCAGCCAAGACAGGGCGGATCTGACTTTC. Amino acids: CASSQDRADLTF.